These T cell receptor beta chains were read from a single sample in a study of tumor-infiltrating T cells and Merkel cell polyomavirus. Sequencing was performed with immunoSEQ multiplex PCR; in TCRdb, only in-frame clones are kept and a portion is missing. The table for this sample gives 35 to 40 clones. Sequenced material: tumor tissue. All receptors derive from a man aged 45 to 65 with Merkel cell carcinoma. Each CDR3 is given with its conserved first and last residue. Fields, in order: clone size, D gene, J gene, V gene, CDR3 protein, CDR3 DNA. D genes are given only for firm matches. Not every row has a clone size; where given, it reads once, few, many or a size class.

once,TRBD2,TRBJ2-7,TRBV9,CASSVTSVDEQYF,TGTGCCAGCAGCGTAACTAGCGTCGACGAGCAGTACTTC
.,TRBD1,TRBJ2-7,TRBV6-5,CASSYQPTGLNEQYF,TGTGCCAGCAGTTACCAGCCGACAGGGTTGAACGAGCAGTACTTC
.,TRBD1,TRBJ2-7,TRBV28,CASRLDRASSYEQYF,TGTGCCAGCAGGCTGGACAGGGCGAGCTCCTACGAGCAGTACTTC
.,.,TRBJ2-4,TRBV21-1,CASRGEVATARKNIQYF,TGTGCCAGCAGGGGAGAGGTAGCTACAGCAAGAAAAAACATTCAGTACTTC
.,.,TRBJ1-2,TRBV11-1,CASSPYDQAGKTYGYTF,TGTGCCAGCAGCCCGTATGATCAGGCTGGAAAGACCTATGGCTACACCTTC
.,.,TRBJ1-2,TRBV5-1,CASSLGGDSGYTF,TGCGCCAGCAGCTTGGGCGGGGATAGCGGCTACACCTTC
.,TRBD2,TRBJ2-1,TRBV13,CASSLGVAGGKTYNEQFF,TGTGCCAGCAGCTTAGGCGTGGCGGGAGGTAAGACCTACAATGAGCAGTTCTTC
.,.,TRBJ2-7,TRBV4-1,CASSHIGAGKGEQYF,TGCGCCAGCAGCCACATCGGGGCGGGAAAAGGGGAGCAGTACTTC
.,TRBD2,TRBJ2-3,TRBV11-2,CASSVTQLASTDTQYF,TGTGCCAGCAGCGTCACACAACTAGCGAGCACAGATACGCAGTATTTT
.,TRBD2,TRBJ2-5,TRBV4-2,CASSQEGGETQYF,TGTGCCAGCAGCCAAGAGGGAGGGGAGACCCAGTACTTC